Sequencing of this T cell receptor beta chain was carried out in a study of shared clonotypes between healthy human individuals. Study information: Three plates were used per donor for CD4 naive, three for CD4 memory, two for CD8 naive and one for CD8 memory.

Generated by immunoSEQ multiplex PCR, the TCRdb table keeps only in-frame clones and is missing some. The sample consists of 2 million to 3 million clones, more than 85% of them appearing once. Study-wide findings and caveats: Among a few donors, roughly 5% of naive CD4 clonotypes were found in common.

Every donor was a Caucasian adult from Nashville, Tennessee. The investigators split CD4+ cells into a CD45RA+ naive subset and a CD45RA-negative memory subset. This CDR3 spans 21 amino acids. The trim removed 1 base at V and 7 bases at J, leaving 26 bases unmatched. Germline loops: CDR1 MDHEN, CDR2 SYDVKM. A note on this clone: As yet, its antigen is unknown.

The rearrangement links TRBV28 to TRBJ2-7; 9 bases are shared with TRBD2. Sequenced: naive CD4+ T cells from PBMCs. Subset noted: CD45RA+ positively selected. The clonotype comes from a man between 18 and 29 years old in good health. Some clones in this sample may be carry-over from other donors' samples. For the CDR3, the DNA is TGTGCCAGCAGTTTATCCCGTCTCCCTATCAGTACAAGCGGGAGGTCTTATGAGCAGTACTTC. This codes for CASSLSRLPISTSGRSYEQYF.